Listed below are T cell receptor beta chains from one sample, sequenced in a study of T cells after yellow fever vaccination. TCRdb re-analysed the 5' RACE reads in MiXCR, keeping a single row per CDR3 protein. The sample holds 500,000 to 650,000 distinct CDR3 sequences; roughly 17% are singletons and the top ten take roughly a sixth. The material was PBMCs, obtained more than 4 days after the first yellow fever vaccination. Receptor source: a man aged 18 to 35 who received the YFV17D yellow fever vaccine. Each CDR3 is given with its conserved first and last residue. The D gene is left open where the match is weak. Expanded clones are given a class, and other clones once, few, many or no size at all.

cdr3_nt: TGCGCCAGCAGCTTGGTCGGGGACGTCGGGCAGTACTTC
cdr3_aa: CASSLVGDVGQYF
d_call: -
j_call: TRBJ2-7
clone_size: once
v_call: TRBV5-1

cdr3_nt: TGTGCCAGTAGCCTAAGAACAGCTGCTAAGCTGGCTGAAGCTTTCTTT
cdr3_aa: CASSLRTAAKLAEAFF
d_call: -
j_call: TRBJ1-1
clone_size: -
v_call: TRBV19

cdr3_nt: TGTGCCAGCAGTAAACAGGGGAGCACTGAAGCTTTCTTT
cdr3_aa: CASSKQGSTEAFF
d_call: TRBD1
j_call: TRBJ1-1
clone_size: -
v_call: TRBV27

cdr3_nt: TGTGCCAGCAGTGAATTCCCCGCGGGTACTTCTCCAGATACGCAGTATTTT
cdr3_aa: CASSEFPAGTSPDTQYF
d_call: -
j_call: TRBJ2-3
clone_size: -
v_call: TRBV6-1

cdr3_nt: TGTGCCAGCAGCTTAGTAGCAAAAGCAGGGCCCGGGGTAGATACGCAGTATTTT
cdr3_aa: CASSLVAKAGPGVDTQYF
d_call: -
j_call: TRBJ2-3
clone_size: -
v_call: TRBV11-2

cdr3_nt: TGTGCCAGCAGCTTAGGAGCGGGGATACCCCTAACTAACTATGGCTACACCTTC
cdr3_aa: CASSLGAGIPLTNYGYTF
d_call: -
j_call: TRBJ1-2
clone_size: few
v_call: TRBV11-1

cdr3_nt: TGTGCCAGCAGCTTTCCGGGACAGGGTATCTACGAGCAGTACTTC
cdr3_aa: CASSFPGQGIYEQYF
d_call: TRBD1
j_call: TRBJ2-7
clone_size: -
v_call: TRBV5-4

cdr3_nt: TGCAGTGCTCCCGTTACTGGCGAGCAGTACTTC
cdr3_aa: CSAPVTGEQYF
d_call: -
j_call: TRBJ2-7
clone_size: -
v_call: TRBV20-1

cdr3_nt: TGTGCCAGCAGCTTAGCCGGACAGGGAGCCGCTCGTGGTGTTCAGTACTTC
cdr3_aa: CASSLAGQGAARGVQYF
d_call: TRBD1
j_call: TRBJ2-4
clone_size: -
v_call: TRBV7-2

cdr3_nt: TGTGCCAGCAGTTACGGGACTAGCGGGGGGCAAGAGACCCAGTACTTC
cdr3_aa: CASSYGTSGGQETQYF
d_call: TRBD2
j_call: TRBJ2-5
clone_size: -
v_call: TRBV6-5

cdr3_nt: TGTGCCAGCAGCCTAGGACTAGCGGGCCTGAAAGAGACCCAGTACTTC
cdr3_aa: CASSLGLAGLKETQYF
d_call: TRBD2
j_call: TRBJ2-5
clone_size: few
v_call: TRBV6-1

cdr3_nt: TGTGCCAGCAGTCGAGACTCAGATACGCAGTATTTT
cdr3_aa: CASSRDSDTQYF
d_call: -
j_call: TRBJ2-3
clone_size: -
v_call: TRBV5-4

cdr3_nt: TGTGCCAGCAGCACTCATCTTAATTCACCCCTCCACTTT
cdr3_aa: CASSTHLNSPLHF
d_call: -
j_call: TRBJ1-6
clone_size: -
v_call: TRBV7-9

cdr3_nt: TGCGCCAGATCCAGGGTCAGCGAGCAGTACTTC
cdr3_aa: CARSRVSEQYF
d_call: -
j_call: TRBJ2-7
clone_size: few
v_call: TRBV4-1

cdr3_nt: TGCGCCAGCAAACAATCGACAGGGGGCTACACTGAAGCTTTCTTT
cdr3_aa: CASKQSTGGYTEAFF
d_call: TRBD1
j_call: TRBJ1-1
clone_size: -
v_call: TRBV5-1

cdr3_nt: TGTGCCACCAGCAACACTCAGGGAGTGGGTAATTCACCCCTCCACTTT
cdr3_aa: CATSNTQGVGNSPLHF
d_call: -
j_call: TRBJ1-6
clone_size: -
v_call: TRBV15

cdr3_nt: TGTGCCAGCAGCTTACATGTTGAGGATACGCAGTATTTT
cdr3_aa: CASSLHVEDTQYF
d_call: -
j_call: TRBJ2-3
clone_size: -
v_call: TRBV7-3

cdr3_nt: TGTGCCAGCAGCTTACTCCGCGGGGGTGCCTACAATGAGCAGTTCTTC
cdr3_aa: CASSLLRGGAYNEQFF
d_call: TRBD2
j_call: TRBJ2-1
clone_size: -
v_call: TRBV7-2

cdr3_nt: TGCGCCAGCAGCTTGGGGCTGGGGGGAGTATACAATGAGCAGTTCTTC
cdr3_aa: CASSLGLGGVYNEQFF
d_call: -
j_call: TRBJ2-1
clone_size: -
v_call: TRBV5-1

cdr3_nt: TGCAGTGCTAGAGTGCAGGGGGCGAATACGCAGTATTTT
cdr3_aa: CSARVQGANTQYF
d_call: TRBD1
j_call: TRBJ2-3
clone_size: -
v_call: TRBV20-1

cdr3_nt: TGTGCCAGCAGTGATTTTCGCACAGATACGCAGTATTTT
cdr3_aa: CASSDFRTDTQYF
d_call: -
j_call: TRBJ2-3
clone_size: few
v_call: TRBV2

cdr3_nt: TGTGCCAGCAGCCCCTACAGGGGAAAAGAGACCCAGTACTTC
cdr3_aa: CASSPYRGKETQYF
d_call: TRBD1
j_call: TRBJ2-5
clone_size: few
v_call: TRBV7-6

cdr3_nt: TGTGCCAGCAATAACCCTGGGAGCTTCAATCCCCAGCATTTT
cdr3_aa: CASNNPGSFNPQHF
d_call: -
j_call: TRBJ1-5
clone_size: many
v_call: TRBV6-2/TRBV6-3

cdr3_nt: TGTGCCAGCAGCTTGGCGGGACAGGGGGATGAGCAGTTCTTC
cdr3_aa: CASSLAGQGDEQFF
d_call: TRBD1
j_call: TRBJ2-1
clone_size: many
v_call: TRBV7-2

cdr3_nt: TGCAGTGCTAGCTTTCAGGGTCGAGAAAAACTGTTTTTT
cdr3_aa: CSASFQGREKLFF
d_call: -
j_call: TRBJ1-4
clone_size: -
v_call: TRBV20-1

cdr3_nt: TGTGCCAGCAGCTTATGGGAAACTGGAAACACCATATATTTT
cdr3_aa: CASSLWETGNTIYF
d_call: -
j_call: TRBJ1-3
clone_size: -
v_call: TRBV7-9

cdr3_nt: TGCAGTGCTAGAGATCGACACAGGGCAGTGAATGAGCAGTTCTTC
cdr3_aa: CSARDRHRAVNEQFF
d_call: -
j_call: TRBJ2-1
clone_size: -
v_call: TRBV20-1

cdr3_nt: TGTGCCAGCAGCACGGAGCCGCTACGAGGCTACACCTTC
cdr3_aa: CASSTEPLRGYTF
d_call: -
j_call: TRBJ1-2
clone_size: few
v_call: TRBV7-9

cdr3_nt: TGTGCCAGCAGCTTAGGAGGTGGTCAGCAGCAAGAGACCCAGTACTTC
cdr3_aa: CASSLGGGQQQETQYF
d_call: -
j_call: TRBJ2-5
clone_size: few
v_call: TRBV7-9

cdr3_nt: TGTGCCAGCAGCGCCGAGGTATCTGCCGTAAATGAAAAACTGTTTTTT
cdr3_aa: CASSAEVSAVNEKLFF
d_call: -
j_call: TRBJ1-4
clone_size: few
v_call: TRBV9

cdr3_nt: TGTGCCAGCAGTTACCGTAGGAGGCGGATCTCCTACAATGAGCAGTTCTTC
cdr3_aa: CASSYRRRRISYNEQFF
d_call: -
j_call: TRBJ2-1
clone_size: -
v_call: TRBV6-5

cdr3_nt: TGTGCCTGGAGGGCGGGGTCTCTAGATACGCAGTATTTT
cdr3_aa: CAWRAGSLDTQYF
d_call: -
j_call: TRBJ2-3
clone_size: -
v_call: TRBV30

cdr3_nt: TGTGCCAGCAGCTTACAGACAGTCTCGAACACCGGGGAGCTGTTTTTT
cdr3_aa: CASSLQTVSNTGELFF
d_call: -
j_call: TRBJ2-2
clone_size: -
v_call: TRBV7-9

cdr3_nt: TGTGCCACCAGTGATTCCTCAGGTCCTCCCCAGTACTTC
cdr3_aa: CATSDSSGPPQYF
d_call: -
j_call: TRBJ2-5
clone_size: few
v_call: TRBV24-1

cdr3_nt: TGCGCCAGCAGCTTGATCCGGATGGACAATGAGCAGTTCTTC
cdr3_aa: CASSLIRMDNEQFF
d_call: -
j_call: TRBJ2-1
clone_size: few
v_call: TRBV5-1

cdr3_nt: TGTGCCAGCAGATTAACGGGAGATACGCAGTATTTT
cdr3_aa: CASRLTGDTQYF
d_call: -
j_call: TRBJ2-3
clone_size: -
v_call: TRBV7-2

cdr3_nt: TGTGCCAGCAGCTTAAGCGCGGGGGGGCCTGCGCAGTATTTT
cdr3_aa: CASSLSAGGPAQYF
d_call: TRBD2
j_call: TRBJ2-3
clone_size: -
v_call: TRBV7-2

cdr3_nt: TGTGCCAGTACGCACACCGGGGAGCTGTTTTTT
cdr3_aa: CASTHTGELFF
d_call: -
j_call: TRBJ2-2
clone_size: many
v_call: TRBV5-6

cdr3_nt: TGTGCCAGCAGCCCCCGCCCCACTAAAGGGGTAGATACGCAGTATTTT
cdr3_aa: CASSPRPTKGVDTQYF
d_call: -
j_call: TRBJ2-3
clone_size: -
v_call: TRBV7-9

cdr3_nt: TGTGCCAGCCGACAGTCTGGGGCCAACGTCCTGACTTTC
cdr3_aa: CASRQSGANVLTF
d_call: -
j_call: TRBJ2-6
clone_size: few
v_call: TRBV28

cdr3_nt: TGCGCCAGCAGCCTGGTTCAAGGGGAGGCTTACAGTTTCTTT
cdr3_aa: CASSLVQGEAYSFF
d_call: -
j_call: TRBJ1-1
clone_size: -
v_call: TRBV5-1

cdr3_nt: TGTGCCAGCAGCTTGCGTAACGAAAAACTGTTTTTT
cdr3_aa: CASSLRNEKLFF
d_call: -
j_call: TRBJ1-4
clone_size: many
v_call: TRBV5-4

cdr3_nt: TGTGCCAGCAGCCAGGACCACAGGGGGGGCGGTGAGCAGTTCTTC
cdr3_aa: CASSQDHRGGGEQFF
d_call: -
j_call: TRBJ2-1
clone_size: -
v_call: TRBV3-1

cdr3_nt: TGTGCCAGCAGTGGGGGACTTGACAATTCACCCCTCCACTTT
cdr3_aa: CASSGGLDNSPLHF
d_call: -
j_call: TRBJ1-6
clone_size: -
v_call: TRBV2

cdr3_nt: TGTGCCAGCAGTTTCTCCGACAGGGGTGATACGCAGTATTTT
cdr3_aa: CASSFSDRGDTQYF
d_call: TRBD1
j_call: TRBJ2-3
clone_size: -
v_call: TRBV28

cdr3_nt: TGTGCCAGCAGCAAGACTAGCGGGGGGACCAATGAGCAGTTCTTC
cdr3_aa: CASSKTSGGTNEQFF
d_call: TRBD2
j_call: TRBJ2-1
clone_size: -
v_call: TRBV7-3

cdr3_nt: TGTGCCATCCCAGCGGGGGCCGCCACAGATACGCAGTATTTT
cdr3_aa: CAIPAGAATDTQYF
d_call: TRBD2
j_call: TRBJ2-3
clone_size: -
v_call: TRBV2

cdr3_nt: TGTGCCAGCAGAAAAGCGGGATCCTCCTACGAGCAGTACTTC
cdr3_aa: CASRKAGSSYEQYF
d_call: TRBD2
j_call: TRBJ2-7
clone_size: few
v_call: TRBV12-3/TRBV12-4